This TCR beta chain was found in a study of T cell responses to AZD1222 COVID-19 vaccine. TCRdb's copy holds only in-frame clones and misses some; the assay was immunoSEQ multiplex PCR. Here the sample spans 140,000 to 150,000 clones, approximately 78% being singletons. Trimming pared 3 bases from V and 8 bases from J, leaving 13 bases between. The length of the CDR3 is 13 residues. Germline V gives CDR1 MNHEY, CDR2 SMNVEV (reference sequence). The TCR comes from an adult in good health. This chain links TRBV27 with TRBJ1-2, with D perhaps TRBD1 (5 bases). Sequencing was performed on peripheral blood, taken on day 0 of MenACWY control vaccination. The chain's CDR3 is CASSFRGREGYTF. CDR3 in DNA: TGTGCCAGCAGTTTTAGGGGCAGGGAGGGCTACACCTTC.